This entry lists 30 T cell receptor beta chains sequenced from one sample in a study of OX40 agonist ivuxolimab in advanced cancers. Using immunoSEQ multiplex PCR, the repertoire was profiled, and TCRdb retains in-frame clones only, with some absent. This table holds tens of thousands of clones, roughly 90% found once. The input for sequencing was CD4+ or CD8+ T cells sorted from blood, taken in a trial of the OX40 agonist ivuxolimab. The receptor set was obtained from an adult with an advanced solid tumor such as melanoma, head and neck, liver or kidney cancer.

The chain uses TRBV4-2 and TRBJ1-2; the D is unclear. The V gene lost 0 bases and the J gene lost 5 bases, with 13 bases spanning the gap. The CDR3 totals 15 residues. In germline, CDR1 is LGHNA, CDR2 YNFKEQ. As DNA, the CDR3 is TGTGCCAGCAGCCAAGATCCGTCGGCAGTATATGGCTACACCTTC. Its protein product is CASSQDPSAVYGYTF.

V gene TRBV7-9 combines with J gene TRBJ1-1; 8 nucleotides align to TRBD1. The CDR3 contains 16 residues. J lost 3 bases, V lost 5 bases, and 11 bases had no gene match. The V gene's germline CDR1 is SEHNR and CDR2 FQNEAQ (reference sequence). CDR3 loop: CASSRPTGAAYTEAFF. CDR3 DNA sequence: TGTGCCAGCAGCCGTCCGACAGGGGCGGCCTACACTGAAGCTTTCTTT.

J is TRBJ1-1 and V is TRBV27; D remains ambiguous. Germline V lookup: CDR1 MNHEY, CDR2 SMNVEV (reference sequence). The CDR3 totals 13 residues. Trimming removed 2 bases from V and 10 bases from J, with 14 bases in between. The DNA of the CDR3 is TGTGCCAGCAGTTTAATGGGTGGACTTGGAGCTTTCTTT. It is translated as CASSLMGGLGAFF.

The V and J genes are TRBV28 and TRBJ1-2; D not resolved. The CDR3 has 16 residues. V lost 2 bases to trimming and J lost 4 bases, with 17 bases between them. CDR1 is MDHEN and CDR2 is SYDVKM in the germline V gene. The CDR3 here is CASSLNVGVGSYGYTF. The CDR3, as DNA: TGTGCCAGCAGTTTAAACGTCGGGGTCGGGAGCTATGGCTACACCTTC.

This clone was seen once. The chain has TRBV6-5 and TRBJ1-5, with a possible D match to TRBD1 (6 bases). V dropped 5 bases and J dropped 1 base, with 12 bases sitting between them. CDR3 length: 15 residues. The V gene's germline CDR1 is MNHEY and CDR2 SVGAGI. Written as DNA, the CDR3 is TGTGCCAGCAGTCCGACAGGACCCAGCAATCAGCCCCAGCATTTT. Translating it yields CASSPTGPSNQPQHF.

This chain links TRBV15 with TRBJ2-4; D may be TRBD2 (5 bases). Trimming left V 0 bases short and J 0 bases short, with 15 bases between. The CDR3 has 18 amino acids. From germline, CDR1 is LNHNV and CDR2 YYDKDF (reference sequence). CDR3 coding DNA: TGTGCCACCAGCAGAGATCCAGCGGTGCCGCTAGCCAAAAACATTCAGTACTTC. Amino acids: CATSRDPAVPLAKNIQYF.

CDR3 sequence (DNA): TGTGCCAGCTCACTAAACAGAGACAATGAGCAGTTCTTC. It is translated as CASSLNRDNEQFF. The rearrangement links TRBV18 to TRBJ2-1, with unresolved D. V was cut by 4 bases and J by 5 bases, with 9 bases left in between. This CDR3 comprises 13 residues. Germline CDR1 KGHSH, CDR2 LQKENI.

The chain recombines TRBV14 with TRBJ2-2; 10 positions match TRBD2. V lost 4 bases to trimming and J lost 5 bases; unmatched junction nucleotides: 10. The CDR3 runs to 17 residues. Germline V CDR1 and CDR2: SGHDN, FVKESK. The CDR3 DNA reads TGTGCCAGCAGCCGGAGCGGGAGGGCCGCGGGGACCGGGGAGCTGTTTTTT. It yields the protein CASSRSGRAAGTGELFF.

This clone was seen only a few times. The chain links TRBV10-3 to TRBJ1-1; D gene unclear. CDR1 and CDR2 (germline): ENHRY, SYGVKD. V lost 8 bases and J lost 0, with 10 bases in between. The CDR3 runs 13 residues. This CDR3 reads CAIGGEMNTEAFF. CDR3 DNA: TGTGCCATCGGCGGGGAGATGAACACTGAAGCTTTCTTT.

The V and J genes are TRBV27 and TRBJ1-2; maybe TRBD1 (6 bases). Between the trimmed V and J ends, which lost 4 bases and 3 bases, there was a span of 21 bases. The CDR3 length is 17 residues. CDR1 and CDR2 (germline): MNHEY, SMNVEV (reference sequence). The CDR3 coding sequence is TGTGCCAGCAGTTCAACCCCCAAGGACAGACTGGACTATGGCTACACCTTC. It specifies CASSSTPKDRLDYGYTF.

V is TRBV28 and J is TRBJ2-7; 10 positions match TRBD2. Germline CDR1 is MDHEN and CDR2 is SYDVKM. The CDR3 covers 18 residues. V lost 2 bases and J lost 1; bases outside the gene matches: 11. For the CDR3, the DNA is TGTGCCAGCAGTTTAAATATCCTAGCGGGGGTTCTATCCTACGAGCAGTACTTC. It translates to CASSLNILAGVLSYEQYF.

The chain joins TRBV18 to TRBJ2-7, with TRBD1 identical over 8 bases. CDR1 and CDR2 from the germline V gene are KGHSH and LQKENI. V was pared by 4 bases and J by 5 bases, with 7 bases of the junction left unmatched. The CDR3 runs to 14 residues. The DNA of the CDR3 is TGTGCCAGCTCACTCTCGACAGGGGAAGACGAGCAGTACTTC. As protein: CASSLSTGEDEQYF.

J is TRBJ2-1 and V is TRBV28; a weak D match, TRBD1 (5 bases). Germline-derived CDR1 and CDR2 are MDHEN and SYDVKM. Trimming removed 1 base at V and 11 bases at J, with 9 bases between. The CDR3 covers 12 residues. Here the CDR3 reads CASSLSSGKQFF. CDR3 in DNA: TGTGCCAGCAGTTTATCGTCAGGGAAGCAGTTCTTC.

The chain carries TRBV5-1 and TRBJ2-1, with 7 bases aligning to TRBD2. Germline CDR1 reads SGHRS; CDR2 reads YFSETQ. V was clipped by 0 bases and J by 8 bases; unmatched bases: 5. The CDR3 has 14 residues. The CDR3 loop is CASSLGLAPHEQFF. The CDR3 nucleotides are TGCGCCAGCAGCTTGGGACTAGCTCCCCATGAGCAGTTCTTC.

The DNA of the CDR3 is TGTGCCAGTAGTCCCCGTGACAGGTCCTATGGCTACACCTTC. Translated: CASSPRDRSYGYTF. This sequence joins TRBV19 and TRBJ1-2; D may be TRBD1 (6 bases). This CDR3 region has 14 residues. Looked up from germline, CDR1 is LNHDA and CDR2 is SQIVND (reference sequence). V dropped 5 bases and J dropped 4 bases, with 14 bases sitting between them.

The chain is built from TRBV6-6 and TRBJ2-5; D is perhaps TRBD1 (6 bases). Germline CDR1 reads MNHNY; CDR2 reads SVGAGI (reference sequence). The CDR3 runs to 15 residues. Between the trimmed V and J ends, which lost 5 bases and 3 bases, there was a span of 16 bases. Here the CDR3 DNA reads TGTGCCAGCAGTCCCAAGGGGGTAGGGGAAGAGACCCAGTACTTC. This codes for CASSPKGVGEETQYF.

V is TRBV28 and J is TRBJ1-1, with 8 bases matching TRBD1. The CDR3 spans 16 residues. Germline lookup yields CDR1 MDHEN and CDR2 SYDVKM. The ends lost 6 bases at V and 4 bases at J; junction bases unmatched: 13. CDR3 amino acids: CASRLSTGDVITEAFF. CDR3 DNA sequence: TGTGCCAGCAGACTCTCGACAGGGGACGTCATCACTGAAGCTTTCTTT.

This rearrangement joins TRBV28 to TRBJ2-7; 11 bases are a match to TRBD2. Looked up from germline, CDR1 is MDHEN and CDR2 is SYDVKM. The CDR3 consists of 13 residues. J lost 10 bases, V lost 4 bases, and 6 bases had no gene match. This CDR3 reads CASSSPTSGSQYF. In DNA form, the CDR3 reads TGTGCCAGCAGTTCCCCCACTAGCGGGAGTCAGTACTTC.

The genes are TRBV5-1 and TRBJ2-7; D not resolved. Germline CDR1 SGHRS, CDR2 YFSETQ. This CDR3 contains 14 residues. Trimming removed 3 bases from V and 0 bases from J, with 10 bases in between. CDR3 nucleotide sequence: TGCGCCAGCAGCTCCGCGACTTACTCCTACGAGCAGTACTTC. Translated, it gives CASSSATYSYEQYF.

V gene TRBV19 combines with J gene TRBJ2-7, with TRBD1 as a possible D gene (6 bases). CDR3 size: 15 residues. Trimming took 5 bases from V and 0 from J, leaving 14 bases between them. Per germline, CDR1 LNHDA and CDR2 SQIVND (reference sequence). As DNA, the CDR3 is TGTGCCAGTAGTCCTCAGGGGCCGAACTCCTACGAGCAGTACTTC. This translates into CASSPQGPNSYEQYF.

The chain couples TRBV19 to TRBJ2-3; D call uncertain. Trimming pared 7 bases from V and 2 bases from J, leaving 13 bases between. Germline V gene sequence: CDR1 LNHDA, CDR2 SQIVND (reference sequence). This CDR3 contains 14 residues. The CDR3 nucleotides are TGTGCCAGTAAAGAAGGAGCAGTCACAGATACGCAGTATTTT. Its translation is CASKEGAVTDTQYF.

The chain uses TRBV7-2 and TRBJ2-4; 8 bases match TRBD2. This CDR3 spans 15 amino acids. V shed 6 bases, J shed 0 bases, and the junction held 4 bases outside the gene matches. CDR1 SGHTA and CDR2 FQGNSA come from the germline V gene. The CDR3 region has the DNA TGTGCCAGCAGTTCAGCGGGAGTAGCCAAAAACATTCAGTACTTC. Protein sequence: CASSSAGVAKNIQYF. Filled out from reference TRBV7-2 and TRBJ2-4, the complete variable domain reads GAGVSQSPSNKVTEKGKDVELRCDPISGHTALYWYRQSLGQGLEFLIYFQGNSAPDKSGLPSDRFSAERTGGSVSTLTIQRTQQEDSAVYLCASSSAGVAKNIQYFGAGTRLSVL.

The chain carries TRBV7-8 and TRBJ2-2; D is uncertain. V was shortened by 1 base and J by 0 bases, with 15 bases between the two germline ends. This CDR3 contains 18 residues. Per germline, CDR1 SGHVS and CDR2 FQNEAQ. CDR3 DNA: TGTGCCAGCAGCTTAGAGAAGAGGTTTGGGTCGAACACCGGGGAGCTGTTTTTT. Amino acid sequence: CASSLEKRFGSNTGELFF.

The rearrangement links TRBV18 to TRBJ2-1; TRBD2 aligns across 7 bases. The CDR3 totals 14 residues. In germline, CDR1 is KGHSH, CDR2 LQKENI. V lost 3 bases, J lost 6 bases, and 5 bases stayed unmatched. CDR3 nucleotides: TGTGCCAGCTCACCGGGAGGGTCCGGCAATGAGCAGTTCTTC. Translating gives CASSPGGSGNEQFF. The full variable domain, with the rest looked up from reference TRBV18 and TRBJ2-1, is NAGVMQNPRHLVRRRGQEARLRCSPMKGHSHVYWYRQLPEEGLKFMVYLQKENIIDESGMPKERFSAEFPKEGPSILRIQQVVRGDSAAYFCASSPGGSGNEQFFGPGTRLTVL.

J is TRBJ2-1 and V is TRBV10-3, with 8 bases lining up with TRBD2. The J segment lost 11 bases and the V segment lost 2 bases, leaving 14 bases of the junction unmatched. CDR1 is ENHRY, CDR2 SYGVKD, per germline. This CDR3 spans 16 amino acids. This CDR3 is CAISEASGSRGGQQFF. CDR3 bases: TGTGCCATCAGTGAGGCGTCAGGGAGTCGGGGGGGTCAGCAGTTCTTC.

V and J are TRBV4-1 and TRBJ2-2, with TRBD2 matching 10 bases. V lost 5 bases, J lost 4 bases, and 7 bases stayed unmatched. The CDR3 runs 16 residues. The germline gives CDR1 MGHRA, CDR2 YSYEKL. CDR3: CASSDVGTSVTGELFF. DNA of the CDR3: TGCGCCAGCAGCGATGTAGGGACTAGCGTCACCGGGGAGCTGTTTTTT.

The V gene is TRBV19, the J gene TRBJ2-7, with 8 bases identical to TRBD1. CDR1 and CDR2 (germline): LNHDA, SQIVND (reference sequence). The CDR3 is 15 amino acids. Unmatched junction bases numbered 10, after V lost 5 bases and J lost 4 bases. The CDR3 coding sequence is TGTGCCAGTAGTGAGGCTGGGCAGGGGGCGTACGAGCAGTACTTC. Protein sequence: CASSEAGQGAYEQYF.

V is TRBV19 and J is TRBJ1-2; TRBD1 matches 9 bases. The junction had 8 bases not matched to a gene; V was cut back by 5 bases and J by 1 base. Germline V gene data show CDR1 as LNHDA and CDR2 as SQIVND (reference sequence). The CDR3 is made up of 16 amino acids. Here the CDR3 reads CASSPRWTGVNYGYTF. CDR3 coding DNA: TGTGCCAGTAGTCCCAGGTGGACAGGGGTTAACTATGGCTACACCTTC.

This clone appeared once. The chain recombines TRBV6-5 with TRBJ1-2, with D possibly being TRBD1 (5 bases). Germline V gene lookup returns CDR1 MNHEY and CDR2 SVGAGI. The CDR3 length is 15 residues. V gave up 5 bases and J gave up 3 bases, with 16 bases separating them. The CDR3 reads CASSPGPTRDYGYTF. The CDR3 coding sequence is TGTGCCAGCAGTCCGGGACCGACACGCGACTATGGCTACACCTTC.

Only one count was recorded for this clone. The chain employs TRBV7-9 and TRBJ1-2; 8 bases match TRBD1. The CDR3 covers 16 residues. Unmatched junction bases numbered 14, after V lost 4 bases and J lost 7 bases. Germline-derived CDR1 and CDR2 are SEHNR and FQNEAQ (reference sequence). CDR3 coding DNA: TGTGCCAGCAGCTCATCCGTGGGGACAGGAACCTTTGGCTACACCTTC. Its protein is CASSSSVGTGTFGYTF.